This T cell receptor (beta chain) was documented in a study of tumor-infiltrating lymphocytes in primary liver carcinoma. cDNA specific to TCR beta was made from 500 to 650 ng of total RNA, with a constant-region primer employed for priming. TCR beta libraries came from three nested multiplex PCR rounds using slightly modified ARM-PCR. The first two PCR rounds used TRBV1-TRBV30 primers with a Cbeta primer, roughly 10 cycles each. A single record per CDR3 protein comes from TCRdb applying MiXCR to the multiplex PCR reads. In the table there are 300,000 to 350,000 distinct CDR3 sequences, 65% of which are singletons. This clonotype was seen more than once but under ten times. V shed 1 base and J shed 4 bases, with 11 bases lying between them. The CDR3 loop spans 14 amino acids. Germline V lookup: CDR1 SGHDN, CDR2 FVKESK. Both blood RNA, taken from unsorted whole blood, and germline DNA were extracted.

The chain has TRBV14 and TRBJ2-7, with D perhaps being TRBD1 or TRBD2 (5 bases each). The source of this sequence is a middle-aged man with primary liver carcinoma and hepatitis B virus infection. The sequencing sample was made of peripheral blood. As DNA, the CDR3 is TGTGCCAGCAGCCAAGCCGGGGCAGGGTACGAGCAGTACTTC. Amino acids: CASSQAGAGYEQYF.